These 4 T cell receptor beta chains were all obtained from the same sample, sequenced in a study of technical replicates of blood from a few donors (dated by TCRdb to between 2016 and 2019). Libraries were constructed by the immunoSEQ multiplex PCR assay. TCRdb took this table from immuneACCESS and kept in-frame rearrangements with V and J called. Such tables lack part of the clones; where checked against another copy, unresolved V genes explain under half of the gap, and the rest is unexplained. This sample is represented by approximately 49,000 clones; 80% to 95% of them were singletons. About 3.9% of the sample is held by the ten biggest clonotypes. The source material was PBMCs. The receptors originated from a human donor in good health. Some clones in this sample may be carry-over from other donors' samples.

V and J are TRBV5-1 and TRBJ2-1; 9 bases match TRBD2. CDR1 is SGHRS, CDR2 YFSETQ, per germline. The CDR3 runs 19 residues. V dropped 4 bases and J dropped 2; count of bases not matched to a gene: 16. CDR3 amino acids: CASSIGGSWASGTYNEQFF. The CDR3, as DNA: TGCGCCAGCAGCATTGGCGGAAGTTGGGCTAGCGGGACCTACAATGAGCAGTTCTTC.

The chain has TRBV5-4 and TRBJ2-5; 8 bases line up with TRBD2. V lost 4 bases to trimming and J lost 1 base; unmatched junction nucleotides: 3. The germline V gene has CDR1 SGHNT and CDR2 YYREEE (reference sequence). This CDR3 is built from 14 residues. The CDR3 DNA follows: TGTGCCAGCAGCCGGGGGACTAGCCAAGAGACCCAGTACTTC. This codes for CASSRGTSQETQYF. The whole variable domain, remainder taken from reference TRBV5-4 and TRBJ2-5, is ETGVTQSPTHLIKTRGQQVTLRCSSQSGHNTVSWYQQALGQGPQFIFQYYREEENGRGNFPPRFSGLQFPNYSSELNVNALELDDSALYLCASSRGTSQETQYFGPGTRLLVL.

The chain carries TRBV6-5 and TRBJ1-1; tentatively, D is TRBD1 (6 bases). Germline CDR1 and CDR2: MNHEY and SVGAGI. V was clipped by 7 bases and J by 4 bases, with 16 bases between them. This CDR3 contains 14 residues. The CDR3 loop is CASIERGGATEAFF. The CDR3 coding sequence is TGTGCCAGCATTGAGCGGGGGGGCGCCACTGAAGCTTTCTTT.

This chain links TRBV6-5 with TRBJ2-7, with 7 bases fitting TRBD2. Germline V gene data show CDR1 as MNHEY and CDR2 as SVGAGI. Unmatched junction bases numbered 10, after V lost 7 bases and J lost 1 base. CDR3 size: 15 residues. For the CDR3, the DNA is TGTGCCAGCACTCCCCTGGGGGGGAGTTCCTACGAGCAGTACTTC. It translates to CASTPLGGSSYEQYF.